This TCR beta chain was sequenced in a study of CD8 T cells in Susac syndrome. Study-level findings and limits: An acknowledgment was made by the study that its TCR sequencing and HLA analysis involved relatively few individuals.

J was trimmed by 5 bases and V by 7 bases; bases with no gene match: 9. CDR1 is DFQATT and CDR2 is SNEGSKA in the germline V gene (reference sequence). CDR3 length: 13 residues. Regarding this clonotype: Its antigen is unknown.

Blood CD8+ and CD4+ T cells underwent high-throughput TCR beta sequencing. Both CD4+ and CD8+ T cells were negatively isolated, and TEMRA cells underwent FACS enrichment. cDNA came from around 0.5 to 1 ug RNA primed by random hexamers. Coverage of TCR beta CDR3 amplification by immunoSEQ multiplex PCR extended to 54 Vbeta and 13 Jbeta. TCRdb itself ran the immunoSEQ multiplex PCR reads through MiXCR, one entry per CDR3 protein. The sample records a few hundred thousand distinct CDR3 sequences, just over 90% being singletons. The source is a human donor with multiple sclerosis. The V and J genes are TRBV20-1 and TRBJ2-5; 8 nucleotides align to TRBD1. Source material: CD4+ T cells from PBMCs. CDR3 nucleotides: TGCAGTGGGAGAGGACAGGGAGTGGAGACCCAGTACTTC. Translated, it gives CSGRGQGVETQYF.